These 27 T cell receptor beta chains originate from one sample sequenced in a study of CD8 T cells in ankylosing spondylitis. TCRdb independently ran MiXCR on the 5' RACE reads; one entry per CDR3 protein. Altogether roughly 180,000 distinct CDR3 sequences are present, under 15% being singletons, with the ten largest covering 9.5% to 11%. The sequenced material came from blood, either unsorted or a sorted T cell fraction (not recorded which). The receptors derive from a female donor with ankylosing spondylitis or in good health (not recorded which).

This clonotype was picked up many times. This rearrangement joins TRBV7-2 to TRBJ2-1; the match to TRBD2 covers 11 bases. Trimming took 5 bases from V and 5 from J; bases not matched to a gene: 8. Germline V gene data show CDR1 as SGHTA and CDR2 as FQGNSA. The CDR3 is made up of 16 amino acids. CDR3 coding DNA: TGTGCCAGCAGCCGACAAGCGGGACTAGCGGACAATGAGCAGTTCTTC. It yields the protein CASSRQAGLADNEQFF. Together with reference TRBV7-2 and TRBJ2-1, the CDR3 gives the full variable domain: GAGVSQSPSNKVTEKGKDVELRCDPISGHTALYWYRQSLGQGLEFLIYFQGNSAPDKSGLPSDRFSAERTGGSVSTLTIQRTQQEDSAVYLCASSRQAGLADNEQFFGPGTRLTVL.

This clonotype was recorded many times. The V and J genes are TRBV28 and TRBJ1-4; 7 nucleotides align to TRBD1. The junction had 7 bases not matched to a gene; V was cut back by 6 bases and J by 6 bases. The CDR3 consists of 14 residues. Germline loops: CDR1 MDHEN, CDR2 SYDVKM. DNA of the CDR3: TGTGCCAGCAGCCCTTCCGGGACAGATGAAAAACTGTTTTTT. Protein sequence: CASSPSGTDEKLFF.

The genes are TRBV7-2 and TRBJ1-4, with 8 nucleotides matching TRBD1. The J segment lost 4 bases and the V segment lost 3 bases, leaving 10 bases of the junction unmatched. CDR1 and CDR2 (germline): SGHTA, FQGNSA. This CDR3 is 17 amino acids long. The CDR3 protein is CASSFGRGRNRNEKLFF. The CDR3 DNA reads TGTGCCAGCAGCTTCGGCAGGGGGCGAAACCGTAATGAAAAACTGTTTTTT.

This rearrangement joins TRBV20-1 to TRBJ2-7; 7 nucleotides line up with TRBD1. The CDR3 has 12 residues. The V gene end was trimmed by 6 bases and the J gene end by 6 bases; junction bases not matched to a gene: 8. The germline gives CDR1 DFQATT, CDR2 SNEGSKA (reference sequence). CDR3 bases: TGCAGTGCGGTTATAGGGGGCGGCGAGCAGTACTTC. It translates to CSAVIGGGEQYF.

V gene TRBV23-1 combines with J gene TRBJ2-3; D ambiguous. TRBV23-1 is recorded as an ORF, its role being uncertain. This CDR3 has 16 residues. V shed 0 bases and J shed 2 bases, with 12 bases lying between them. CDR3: CASSQSGWAATDTQYF. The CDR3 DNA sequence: TGCGCCAGCAGTCAATCGGGGTGGGCGGCCACAGATACGCAGTATTTT.

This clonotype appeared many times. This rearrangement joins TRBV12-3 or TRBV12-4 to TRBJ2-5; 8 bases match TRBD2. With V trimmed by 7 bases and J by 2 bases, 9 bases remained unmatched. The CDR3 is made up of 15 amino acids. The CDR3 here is CASTIASGSQETQYF. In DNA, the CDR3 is TGTGCCAGCACCATAGCTAGCGGGTCACAAGAGACCCAGTACTTC.

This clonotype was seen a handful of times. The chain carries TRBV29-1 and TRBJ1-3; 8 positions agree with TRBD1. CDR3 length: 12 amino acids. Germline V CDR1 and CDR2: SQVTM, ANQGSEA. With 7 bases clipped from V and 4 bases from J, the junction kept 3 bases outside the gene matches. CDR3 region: CSADRGGNTIYF. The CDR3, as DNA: TGCAGCGCAGACAGGGGAGGAAACACCATATATTTT.

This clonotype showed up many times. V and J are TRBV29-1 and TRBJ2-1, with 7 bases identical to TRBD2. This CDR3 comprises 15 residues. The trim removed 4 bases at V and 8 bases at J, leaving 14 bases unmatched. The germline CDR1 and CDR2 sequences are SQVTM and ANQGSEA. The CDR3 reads CSVVLLAQNRDEQFF. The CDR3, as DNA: TGCAGCGTTGTATTACTAGCGCAAAACCGCGATGAGCAGTTCTTC.

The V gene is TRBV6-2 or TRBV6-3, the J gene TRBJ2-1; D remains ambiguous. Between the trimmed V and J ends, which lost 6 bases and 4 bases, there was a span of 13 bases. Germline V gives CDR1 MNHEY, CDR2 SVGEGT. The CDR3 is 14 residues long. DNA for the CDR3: TGTGCCAGCAGCCACCCCGATCGTTACAATGAGCAGTTCTTC. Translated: CASSHPDRYNEQFF.

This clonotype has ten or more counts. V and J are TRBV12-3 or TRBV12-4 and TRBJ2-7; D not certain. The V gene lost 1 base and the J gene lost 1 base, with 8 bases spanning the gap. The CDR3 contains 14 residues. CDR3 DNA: TGTGCCAGCAGTTTAGGTCTAATTTCCTACGAGCAGTACTTC. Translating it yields CASSLGLISYEQYF.

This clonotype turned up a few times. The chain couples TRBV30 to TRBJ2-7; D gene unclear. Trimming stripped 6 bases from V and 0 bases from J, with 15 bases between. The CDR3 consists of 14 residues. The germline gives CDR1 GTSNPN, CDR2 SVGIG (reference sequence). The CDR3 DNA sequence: TGTGCCTGTATTCGCGGAATCAGCTCCTACGAGCAGTACTTC. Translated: CACIRGISSYEQYF.

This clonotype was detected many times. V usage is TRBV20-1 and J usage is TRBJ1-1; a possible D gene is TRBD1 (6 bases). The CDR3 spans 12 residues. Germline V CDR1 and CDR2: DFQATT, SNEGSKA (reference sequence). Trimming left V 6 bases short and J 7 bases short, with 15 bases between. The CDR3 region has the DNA TGCAGTGCACGGGCAGGGGAGAGTGAAGCTTTCTTT. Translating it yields CSARAGESEAFF.

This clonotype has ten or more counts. The CDR3 here is CASSHLLAGVGEQFF. CDR3 bases: TGCGCCAGCAGCCACTTACTAGCGGGAGTTGGTGAGCAGTTCTTC. This chain joins TRBV4-1 and TRBJ2-1; 11 positions agree with TRBD2. The CDR3 sequence is 15 residues long. Per the germline V gene, CDR1 is MGHRA and CDR2 is YSYEKL. V shed 3 bases and J 9 bases; nucleotides not matched to a gene: 7.

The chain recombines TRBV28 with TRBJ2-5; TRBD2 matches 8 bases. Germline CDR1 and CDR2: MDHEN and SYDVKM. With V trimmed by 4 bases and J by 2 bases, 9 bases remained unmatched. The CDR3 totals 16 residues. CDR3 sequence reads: CASSSRAGVGQETQYF. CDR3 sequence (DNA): TGTGCCAGCAGTTCACGAGCGGGAGTGGGACAAGAGACCCAGTACTTC.

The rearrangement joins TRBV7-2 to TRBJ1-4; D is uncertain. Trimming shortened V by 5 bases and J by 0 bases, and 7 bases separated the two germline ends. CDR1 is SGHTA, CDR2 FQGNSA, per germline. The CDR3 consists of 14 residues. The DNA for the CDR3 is TGTGCCAGCAGCCGGAGGGCAACTAATGAAAAACTGTTTTTT. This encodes CASSRRATNEKLFF.

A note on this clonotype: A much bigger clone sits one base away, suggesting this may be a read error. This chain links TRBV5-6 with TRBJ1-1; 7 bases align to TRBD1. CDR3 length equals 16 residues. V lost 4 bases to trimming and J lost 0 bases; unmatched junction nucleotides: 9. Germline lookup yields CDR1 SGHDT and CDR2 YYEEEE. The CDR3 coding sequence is TGTGCCAGCAGCCAGATCCGGGACAGAATGAACACTGAAGCTTTCTTT. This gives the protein CASSQIRDRMNTEAFF.

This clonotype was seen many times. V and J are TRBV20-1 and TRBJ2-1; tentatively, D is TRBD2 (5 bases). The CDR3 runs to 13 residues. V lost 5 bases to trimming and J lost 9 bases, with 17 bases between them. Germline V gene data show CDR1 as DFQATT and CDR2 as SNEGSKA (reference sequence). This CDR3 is CSALAGRESEQFF. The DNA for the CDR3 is TGCAGTGCTCTAGCTGGCAGAGAGAGTGAGCAGTTCTTC.

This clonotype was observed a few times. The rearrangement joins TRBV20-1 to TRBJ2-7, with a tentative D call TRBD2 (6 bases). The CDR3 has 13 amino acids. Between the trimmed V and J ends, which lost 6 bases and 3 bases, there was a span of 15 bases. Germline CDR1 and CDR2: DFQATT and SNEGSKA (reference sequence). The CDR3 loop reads CSAKTGLDYEQYF. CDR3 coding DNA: TGCAGTGCCAAGACGGGACTTGACTACGAGCAGTACTTC.

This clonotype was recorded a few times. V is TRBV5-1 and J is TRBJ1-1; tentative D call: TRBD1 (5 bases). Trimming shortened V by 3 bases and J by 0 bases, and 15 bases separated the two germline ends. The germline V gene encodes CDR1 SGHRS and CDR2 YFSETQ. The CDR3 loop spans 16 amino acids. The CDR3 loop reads CASSWKRGDMNTEAFF. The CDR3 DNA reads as TGCGCCAGCAGCTGGAAAAGGGGAGACATGAACACTGAAGCTTTCTTT.

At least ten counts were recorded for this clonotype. The CDR3 DNA follows: TGCGCCAGCAGCGCGGACGAAGGGCCTTCCGGAAACACCATATATTTT. Amino acid sequence: CASSADEGPSGNTIYF. The J gene is TRBJ1-3, the V gene TRBV5-1, with D unclear. Germline V gives CDR1 SGHRS, CDR2 YFSETQ. V was clipped by 4 bases and J by 4 bases, with 18 bases between them. The CDR3 is 16 residues long.

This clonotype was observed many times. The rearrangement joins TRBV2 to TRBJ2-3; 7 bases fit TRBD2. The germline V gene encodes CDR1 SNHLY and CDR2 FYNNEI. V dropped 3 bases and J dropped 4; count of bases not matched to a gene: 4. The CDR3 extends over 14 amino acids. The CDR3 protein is CASSDWSGADTQYF. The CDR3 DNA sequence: TGTGCCAGCAGTGATTGGAGCGGGGCAGATACGCAGTATTTT.

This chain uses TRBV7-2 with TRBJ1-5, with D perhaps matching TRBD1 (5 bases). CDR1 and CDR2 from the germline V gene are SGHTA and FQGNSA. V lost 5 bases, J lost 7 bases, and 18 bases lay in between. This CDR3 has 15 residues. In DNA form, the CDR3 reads TGTGCCAGCAGCCCCTTTGGACAATTTGGGCAGCCCCAGCATTTT. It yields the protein CASSPFGQFGQPQHF.

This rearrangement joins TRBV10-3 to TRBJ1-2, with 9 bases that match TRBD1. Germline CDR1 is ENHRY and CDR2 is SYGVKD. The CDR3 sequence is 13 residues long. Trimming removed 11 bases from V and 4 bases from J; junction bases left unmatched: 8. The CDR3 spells CAEGQGPGYGYTF. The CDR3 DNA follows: TGTGCCGAAGGACAGGGGCCGGGCTATGGCTACACCTTC.

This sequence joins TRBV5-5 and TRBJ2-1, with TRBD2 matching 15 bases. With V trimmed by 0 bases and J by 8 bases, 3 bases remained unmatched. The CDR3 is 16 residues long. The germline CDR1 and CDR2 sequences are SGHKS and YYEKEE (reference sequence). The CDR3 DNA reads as TGTGCCAGCAGCTTGGACGGACTAGCGGGAGGGGATGAGCAGTTCTTC. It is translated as CASSLDGLAGGDEQFF.

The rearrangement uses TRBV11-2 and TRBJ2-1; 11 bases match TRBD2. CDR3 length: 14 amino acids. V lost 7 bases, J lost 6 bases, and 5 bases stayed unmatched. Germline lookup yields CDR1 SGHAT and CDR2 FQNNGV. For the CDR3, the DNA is TGTGCCAGCAAAGGGACTAGCGGACTCAATGAGCAGTTCTTC. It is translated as CASKGTSGLNEQFF.

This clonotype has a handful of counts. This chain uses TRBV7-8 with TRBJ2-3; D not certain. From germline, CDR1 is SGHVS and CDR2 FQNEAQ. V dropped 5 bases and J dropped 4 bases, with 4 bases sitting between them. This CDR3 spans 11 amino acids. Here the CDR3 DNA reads TGTGCCAGCAGCCGATCAGATACGCAGTATTTT. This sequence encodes CASSRSDTQYF.

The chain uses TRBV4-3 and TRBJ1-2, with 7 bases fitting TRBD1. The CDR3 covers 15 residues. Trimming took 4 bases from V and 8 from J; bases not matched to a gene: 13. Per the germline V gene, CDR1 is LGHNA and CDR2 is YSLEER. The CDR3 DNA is TGCGCCAGCAGCCGCTCGAACGACAGGGTAAACGGCTACACCTTC. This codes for CASSRSNDRVNGYTF.